Many counts were recorded for the clone carrying this T cell receptor beta chain. Its antigen is still unknown. TCRdb independently ran MiXCR on the RACE reads; one entry per CDR3 protein. The repertoire holds tens of thousands of distinct CDR3 sequences, with around 10% as singletons. This sample is drawn from a study of human T cells and chemical hapten exposure. Study in general: Donors were sensitized with 2% DPC on the upper inner arm. Whole-study findings and limits: Once DPC sensitization occurred, TCRs above 1 in 1000 frequency showed no change.

J gave up 4 bases and V 4 bases, and 12 bases lay outside the gene matches. CDR3 length equals 15 residues. Germline values: CDR1 SQVTM, CDR2 ANQGSEA. Time point: pre-sensitization, week 0. Treatment defined: therapeutic diphenylcyclopropenone sensitization with weekly scalp DPC. It was from unfractionated whole blood that total RNA was extracted. The J gene is TRBJ1-2, the V gene TRBV29-1; TRBD1 matches at 7 bases. The receptor's source is a woman in her 40s with alopecia areata. Some clones in this sample may be carry-over from other donors' samples. The starting material was whole blood, obtained in connection with sensitization to the hapten diphenylcyclopropenone (DPC). DNA of the CDR3: TGCAGCGTTGGACCGTCGACAGGGCACAGCTATGGCTACACCTTC. Translated: CSVGPSTGHSYGYTF.